This T cell receptor beta chain was found in a study of graft-versus-host responses after intestinal transplantation. Study context: Transplantation in recipients was multivisceral, liver-intestinal, or isolated intestinal. Study-wide results and limits: Analysis identified GvH clones in recipient marrow, with some appearing first in ileum or blood.

The length of the CDR3 is 14 residues. The V and J ends lost 5 bases and 10 bases, in that order; junction bases with no gene match: 10. Germline V CDR1 and CDR2: MNHEY, SVGAGI. On this clone: The sample contains more than one DNA sequence encoding this CDR3.

Each mixed lymphocyte reaction held about 200,000 CFSE-labeled responders and about 200,000 irradiated violet-dye-labeled stimulators. After the reaction, proliferating CFSE-low CD3+CD4+ and CD3+CD8+ responders were sorted. Sequencing used immunoSEQ multiplex PCR; TCRdb keeps in-frame clones, though not all of them. The profile shows around 15,000 clones, roughly a third of them singletons. V and J are TRBV6-5 and TRBJ2-7; 11 bases fit TRBD2. This clonotype was sampled from a human patient who received an intestinal transplant. Sequencing was performed on alloreactive CD4+ T cells from a mixed lymphocyte reaction culture, taken before intestinal transplant. The subset denotes: CFSE-low proliferating T cells sorted from roughly six-day pre-transplant mixed lymphocyte reaction (GvH or HvG direction). CDR3 region: CASSPLAGAREQYF. For the CDR3, the DNA is TGTGCCAGCAGTCCACTAGCGGGGGCTCGGGAACAGTACTTC.